This T cell receptor (beta chain) was observed in a study of T-cell reconstitution after alpha-beta-depleted transplantation in children. This clonotype was counted ten times or more. What it binds is unknown. Whole-study findings and limits: Some patients owed their high day-60 TCRbeta diversity to surviving recipient T cells and thymic progenitors. Hyperexpanded clones declined; after one year, newly produced T cells mostly supplied diversity.

TCRbeta library construction was performed incorporating unique molecular identifiers. TCRdb ran MiXCR on the PCR reads and lists one entry per CDR3 protein. The table shows about 230,000 distinct CDR3 sequences, with 11% occurring only once. Trimming at V came to 6 bases and at J to 8 bases, leaving 4 bases not matched to a gene. The CDR3 covers 12 residues. Germline lookup yields CDR1 SGHDT and CDR2 YYEEEE. The origin of this receptor is a child under two years old with acute myeloid leukemia, due to receive a stem cell transplant. This specimen consisted of PBMCs, obtained before TCRalphabeta/CD19-depleted stem cell transplant. The chain uses TRBV5-6 and TRBJ2-1; the match to TRBD1 covers 8 bases. This CDR3 reads CASNDRGHEQFF. The CDR3 DNA reads TGTGCCAGCAACGACAGGGGTCATGAGCAGTTCTTC.